These 11 T cell receptor beta chains were sequenced from one sample in a study of T cell repertoires in cytomegalovirus infection. MiXCR, applied by TCRdb to the reads, yields one record per CDR3 protein. The sample has 350,000 to 550,000 distinct CDR3 sequences, 30% to 40% seen once. Input material: PBMCs. These receptors originate from a human donor in good health (CMV status not recorded). Some clones in this sample may be carry-over from other donors' samples.

The chain uses TRBV2 and TRBJ2-7; tentative D call: TRBD1 (6 bases). CDR3 length: 12 amino acids. Germline assignment: CDR1 SNHLY and CDR2 FYNNEI. V was clipped by 8 bases and J by 7 bases, with 15 bases between them. For the CDR3, the DNA is TGTGCCAGCGGGGACATCTTCTGGGAGCAGTACTTC. Residues: CASGDIFWEQYF.

The chain is built from TRBV6-1 and TRBJ1-5; D possibly corresponds to TRBD1 (5 bases). Germline CDR1 reads MNHNS; CDR2 reads SASEGT. The CDR3 totals 17 residues. V gave up 0 bases and J gave up 0 bases, with 12 bases separating them. DNA for the CDR3: TGTGCCAGCAGTGAAGCCGACAGAACCATTAGCAATCAGCCCCAGCATTTT. It translates to CASSEADRTISNQPQHF.

V and J are TRBV11-2 and TRBJ2-3; 8 bases map to TRBD2. This CDR3 contains 16 residues. V shed 4 bases and J 1 base; nucleotides not matched to a gene: 7. CDR1 and CDR2 (germline): SGHAT, FQNNGV. The CDR3 DNA is TGTGCCAGCAGCTCACGACTAGCGAGTGGCACAGATACGCAGTATTTT. Translated, it gives CASSSRLASGTDTQYF.

Notes on this clonotype: The germline gene is not matched at one end of the junction; a read error may be the cause. The rearrangement joins TRBV28 to TRBJ1-5; D not resolved. CDR3 size: 14 residues. Germline CDR1 MDHEN, CDR2 SYDVKM. The CDR3 nucleotides read TGTGCCAGCAGGCGGTGGCAGATAAATCATCCCCAGCATTTT. Its translation: CASRRWQINHPQHF.

The chain carries TRBV20-1 and TRBJ1-1; D unresolved. The CDR3 runs 14 residues. V lost 5 bases, J lost 3 bases, and 16 bases lay in between. The V gene's germline CDR1 is DFQATT and CDR2 SNEGSKA (reference sequence). In nucleotides, the CDR3 is TGCAGTGCTGTAAAAGGAGGGATTCACACTGAAGCTTTCTTT. Its protein product is CSAVKGGIHTEAFF.

The chain links TRBV7-6 to TRBJ1-2, with D possibly matching TRBD1 (6 bases). CDR1 and CDR2 (germline): SGHVS, FNYEAQ. There are 15 residues in the CDR3. V gave up 1 base and J gave up 0 bases, with 9 bases separating them. CDR3 region: CASSLDPGANYGYTF. The CDR3, as DNA: TGTGCCAGCAGCTTAGATCCAGGGGCTAACTATGGCTACACCTTC.

This chain joins TRBV5-5 and TRBJ2-2; D might be TRBD1 (6 bases). Germline V gene sequence: CDR1 SGHKS, CDR2 YYEKEE (reference sequence). The CDR3 consists of 15 residues. Deletions cut 0 bases from V and 5 bases from J, with 11 bases between. The CDR3 protein is CASSLVPGVTGELFF. The CDR3 DNA follows: TGTGCCAGCAGCTTGGTTCCAGGGGTAACCGGGGAGCTGTTTTTT. Full variable domain (outside the CDR3, taken from reference TRBV5-5 and TRBJ2-2): DAGVTQSPTHLIKTRGQQVTLRCSPISGHKSVSWYQQVLGQGPQFIFQYYEKEERGRGNFPDRFSARQFPNYSSELNVNALLLGDSALYLCASSLVPGVTGELFFGEGSRLTVL.

This clonotype was found many times. The chain is built from TRBV11-2 and TRBJ1-5, with a weak D call TRBD1 (5 bases). The CDR3 is 16 residues long. With 0 bases removed from V and 0 bases from J, the gap between germline ends came to 9 bases. Germline values: CDR1 SGHAT, CDR2 FQNNGV. The CDR3 sequence: CASSLDAGLSNQPQHF. CDR3 nucleotides: TGTGCCAGCAGCTTAGATGCGGGGCTTAGCAATCAGCCCCAGCATTTT.

The V call is TRBV6-5, the J call TRBJ1-1; D perhaps matches TRBD1 (5 bases). The ends were cut back, 7 bases at V and 5 bases at J, with 14 bases in the middle. Germline values: CDR1 MNHEY, CDR2 SVGAGI. This CDR3 is 13 amino acids long. Written as DNA, the CDR3 is TGTGCCAGCACCCGACAGCGTGGGACTGAAGCTTTCTTT. Translated, it gives CASTRQRGTEAFF.

The V call is TRBV20-1, the J call TRBJ1-2; TRBD1 matches 7 bases. Germline values: CDR1 DFQATT, CDR2 SNEGSKA (reference sequence). This CDR3 is 16 amino acids long. V trimming: 2 bases; J trimming: 2 bases; junction bases outside the gene matches: 11. The CDR3 region is CSARRATGDLNYGYTF. The CDR3 DNA reads as TGCAGTGCTAGAAGAGCTACAGGGGACTTGAACTATGGCTACACCTTC.

The V gene is TRBV10-3, the J gene TRBJ2-3; 7 bases are shared with TRBD1. The CDR3 length is 15 residues. The trim removed 0 bases at V and 2 bases at J, leaving 2 bases unmatched. Germline CDR1 is ENHRY and CDR2 is SYGVKD. In DNA form, the CDR3 reads TGTGCCATCAGTGAGTCGCAGGGGGACACAGATACGCAGTATTTT. It yields the protein CAISESQGDTDTQYF.